This is a list of T cell receptor beta chains from one sample in a study of control samples from healthy donors and cancer patients. The data were produced by immunoSEQ multiplex PCR, yet TCRdb's version contains in-frame clones alone and is incomplete. The table has 160,000 or so clones, more than 85% seen once. The specimen sequenced was blood. Every receptor here comes from a woman aged 30 to 39 in good health. Each CDR3 is given with its conserved first and last residue. The D gene is left open where the match is weak. Rows may omit the clone size; those that give it use once, few, many or a size class.

d_call j_call clone_size v_call cdr3_nt cdr3_aa
- TRBJ1-3 - TRBV3-1/TRBV3-2 TGTGCCAGCAGCGGCCAGGGGTATGGAAACACCATATATTTT CASSGQGYGNTIYF
- TRBJ1-6 - TRBV2 TGTGCCAGCAGTGTGGGGCCAAATAATTCACCCCTCCACTTT CASSVGPNNSPLHF
- TRBJ1-5 - TRBV2 TGTGCCAGCAGTCCAGGTTTAGGTCAGCCCCAGCATTTT CASSPGLGQPQHF
TRBD2 TRBJ2-7 - TRBV9 TGTGCCAGCAGCGTGACTAGCGGGAGCGAGCAGTACTTC CASSVTSGSEQYF
- TRBJ1-6 - TRBV9 TGTGCCAGCAGCGATACACGGGGTTCACCCCTCCACTTT CASSDTRGSPLHF
- TRBJ1-1 - TRBV5-4 TGTGCCAGCAGCCCGCCGGGGCCGAACACTGAAGCTTTCTTT CASSPPGPNTEAFF
- TRBJ2-1 once TRBV19 TGTGCCAGTAGTAATCAAGGGTACAATGAACAGTTCTTC CASSNQGYNEQFF
TRBD2 TRBJ2-7 - TRBV4-1 TGCGCCAGCAGCCAAGCCCTAGCGGACTCCTACGAGCAGTACTTC CASSQALADSYEQYF
- TRBJ2-1 once TRBV21-1 TGTGCCAGCAGCAAATGGGTGAGGCTATACAATGAGCAGTTCTTC CASSKWVRLYNEQFF
- TRBJ1-5 - TRBV12-5 TGTGCTAGTGGTTTGGGACCTCAGCCCCAGCATTTT CASGLGPQPQHF
TRBD2 TRBJ2-7 - TRBV9 TGTGCCAGCAGCGTATTGGCGGCGGGGGGCTACGAGCAGTACTTC CASSVLAAGGYEQYF
- TRBJ1-2 - TRBV3-1/TRBV3-2 TGTGCCAGCAGCCACGGAAGGGGCGGTGGCTACACCTTC CASSHGRGGGYTF
- TRBJ2-7 - TRBV28 TGTGCCAGCAGTGGGGACCTTGGGGGGGCGTTTTTCGAGCAGTACTTC CASSGDLGGAFFEQYF
- TRBJ2-5 once TRBV18 TGTGCCAGCTCACCAGGGGTCCAAGAGACCCAGTACTTC CASSPGVQETQYF
TRBD2 TRBJ2-1 - TRBV27 TGTGCCAGCAGTTCCCCGCTAGCGGGAGGGCCTAAGAATGAGCAGTTCTTC CASSSPLAGGPKNEQFF
- TRBJ2-5 - TRBV5-6 TGTGCCAGCAGCTTTCGGGGACACCCCGTTCAAGAGACCCAGTACTTC CASSFRGHPVQETQYF
- TRBJ1-2 once TRBV25-1 TGTGCCAGCAGGGCAGGGGCCTATGGCTACACCTTC CASRAGAYGYTF